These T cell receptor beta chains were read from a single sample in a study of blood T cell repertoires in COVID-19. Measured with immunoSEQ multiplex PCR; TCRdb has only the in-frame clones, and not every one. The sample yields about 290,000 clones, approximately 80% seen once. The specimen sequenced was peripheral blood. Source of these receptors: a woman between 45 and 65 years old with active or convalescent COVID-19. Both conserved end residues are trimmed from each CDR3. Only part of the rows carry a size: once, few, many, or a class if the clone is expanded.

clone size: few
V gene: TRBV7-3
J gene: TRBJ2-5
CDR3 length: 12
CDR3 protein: ASSSTGTLETQY

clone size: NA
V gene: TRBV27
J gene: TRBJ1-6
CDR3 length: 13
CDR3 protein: ASSLWVRNNSPLH

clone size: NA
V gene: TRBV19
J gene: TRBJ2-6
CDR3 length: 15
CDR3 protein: ASSVRTGRSGANVLT

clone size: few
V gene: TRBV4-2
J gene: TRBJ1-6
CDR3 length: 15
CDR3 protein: ASSQVGSTGNNSPLH

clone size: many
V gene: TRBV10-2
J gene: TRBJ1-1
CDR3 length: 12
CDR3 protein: ASSPTTGHTEAF

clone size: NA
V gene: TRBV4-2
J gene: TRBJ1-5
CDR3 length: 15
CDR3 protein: ASSQDPSFYSNQPQH

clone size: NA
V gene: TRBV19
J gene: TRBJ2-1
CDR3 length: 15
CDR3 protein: ASSIAGTSGLLNEQF

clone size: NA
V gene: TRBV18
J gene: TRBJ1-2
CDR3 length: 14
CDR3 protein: ASSPRQQPGEHGYT

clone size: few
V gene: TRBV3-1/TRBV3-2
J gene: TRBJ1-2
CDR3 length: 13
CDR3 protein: ASSHPKTGDYGYT

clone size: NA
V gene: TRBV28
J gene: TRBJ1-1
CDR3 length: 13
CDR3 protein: ASSLPLSGTGEAF

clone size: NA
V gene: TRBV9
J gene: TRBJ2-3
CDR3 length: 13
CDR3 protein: ASSLSGSSTDTQY

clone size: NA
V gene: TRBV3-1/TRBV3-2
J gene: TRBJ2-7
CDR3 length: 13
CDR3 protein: ASSQDASGSYEQY

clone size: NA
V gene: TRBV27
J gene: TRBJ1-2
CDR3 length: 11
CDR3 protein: ASRPGGAGGYT

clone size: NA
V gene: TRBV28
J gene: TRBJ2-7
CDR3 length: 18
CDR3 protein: ASSFHILGRASFGSYEQY

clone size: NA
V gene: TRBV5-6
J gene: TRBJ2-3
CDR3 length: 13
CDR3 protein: ASSLGSGVGDTQY

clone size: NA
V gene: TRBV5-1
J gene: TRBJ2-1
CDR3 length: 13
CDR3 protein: ASSLNRMSGDEQF

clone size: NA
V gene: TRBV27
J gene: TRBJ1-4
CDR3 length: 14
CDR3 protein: ASSPIWTATNEKLF

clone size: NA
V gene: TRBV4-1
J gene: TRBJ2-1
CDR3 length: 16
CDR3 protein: ASSYGRPGRGTYNEQF

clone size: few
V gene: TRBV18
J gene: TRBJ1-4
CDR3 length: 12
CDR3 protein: ASSRRTGEWKLF

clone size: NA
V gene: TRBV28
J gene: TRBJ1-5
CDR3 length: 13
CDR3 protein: ASIVSAHSNQPQH

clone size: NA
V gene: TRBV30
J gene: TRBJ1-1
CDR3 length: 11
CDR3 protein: AWSGQGNTEAF

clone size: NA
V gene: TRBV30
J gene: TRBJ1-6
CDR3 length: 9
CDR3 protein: AWSRESPLH

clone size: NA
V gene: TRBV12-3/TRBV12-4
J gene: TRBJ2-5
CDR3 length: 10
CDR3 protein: ASSVIQETQY

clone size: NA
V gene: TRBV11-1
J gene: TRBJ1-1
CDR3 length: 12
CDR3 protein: ASSLTVMNTEAF

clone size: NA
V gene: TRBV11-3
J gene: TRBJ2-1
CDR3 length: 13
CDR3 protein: ASSSLSGSVNEQF

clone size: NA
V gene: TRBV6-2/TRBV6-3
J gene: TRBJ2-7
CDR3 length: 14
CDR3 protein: ASSPISGLARYEQY

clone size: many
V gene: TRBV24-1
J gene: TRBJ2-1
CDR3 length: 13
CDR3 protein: ATSRAGGPHNEQF

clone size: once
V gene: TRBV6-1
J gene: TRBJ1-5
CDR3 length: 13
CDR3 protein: ASSEYRGGNQPQH

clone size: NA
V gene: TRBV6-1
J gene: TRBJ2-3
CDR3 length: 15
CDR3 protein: ASSERPGPPQGDTQY

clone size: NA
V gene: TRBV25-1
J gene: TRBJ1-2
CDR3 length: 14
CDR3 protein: ASSELGDRALYGYT

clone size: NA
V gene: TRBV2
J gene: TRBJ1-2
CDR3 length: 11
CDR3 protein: ASQIGEVYGYT

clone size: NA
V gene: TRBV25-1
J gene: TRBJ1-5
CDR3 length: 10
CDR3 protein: ASMGSSQPQH

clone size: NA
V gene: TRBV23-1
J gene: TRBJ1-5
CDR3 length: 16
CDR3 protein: ASSYTGQGTVSNQPQH

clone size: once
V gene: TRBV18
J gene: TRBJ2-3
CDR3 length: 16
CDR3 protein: ASSAGTSGRATSYTQY

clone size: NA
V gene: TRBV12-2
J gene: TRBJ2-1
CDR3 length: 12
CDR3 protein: ASRYGLAGGVQF

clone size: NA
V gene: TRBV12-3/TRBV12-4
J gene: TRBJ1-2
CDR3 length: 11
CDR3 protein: ASSLSPGYGYT

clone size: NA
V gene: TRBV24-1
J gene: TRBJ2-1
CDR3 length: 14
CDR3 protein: ATSDAKEGLYNEQF

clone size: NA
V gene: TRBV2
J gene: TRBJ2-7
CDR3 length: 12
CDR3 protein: ASSEDGLAGQQY

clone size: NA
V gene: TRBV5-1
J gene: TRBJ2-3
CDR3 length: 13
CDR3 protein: ASRTGGMSTDTQY

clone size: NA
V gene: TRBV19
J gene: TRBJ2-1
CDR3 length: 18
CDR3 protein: ASSMGPGLADPNTYNEQF

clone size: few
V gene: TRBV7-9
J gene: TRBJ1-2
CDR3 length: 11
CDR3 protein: ASRPTTGGGYT

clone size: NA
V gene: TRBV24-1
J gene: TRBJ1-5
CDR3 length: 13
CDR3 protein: ATSDFWTGDQPQH

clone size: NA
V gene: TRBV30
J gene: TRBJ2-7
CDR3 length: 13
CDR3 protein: AWSTVGGRSYEQY

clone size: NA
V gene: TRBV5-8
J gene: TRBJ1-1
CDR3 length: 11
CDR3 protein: ASSFDRVLGAF

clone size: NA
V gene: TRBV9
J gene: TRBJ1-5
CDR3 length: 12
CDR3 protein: ASSETGDGQPQH

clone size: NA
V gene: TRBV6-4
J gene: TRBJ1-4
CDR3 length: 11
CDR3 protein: ASSDSPGEKLF

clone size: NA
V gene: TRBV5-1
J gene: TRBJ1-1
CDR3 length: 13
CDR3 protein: ASSLANAQYTEAF

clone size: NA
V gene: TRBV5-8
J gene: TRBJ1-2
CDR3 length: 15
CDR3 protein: ASSFWTGGNTYYGYT

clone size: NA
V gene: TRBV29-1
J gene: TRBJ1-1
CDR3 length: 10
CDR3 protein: SAYSRATEAF

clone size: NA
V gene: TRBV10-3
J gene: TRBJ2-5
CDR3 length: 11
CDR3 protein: AISLAGQETQY

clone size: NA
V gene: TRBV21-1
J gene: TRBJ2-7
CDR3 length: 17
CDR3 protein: ASSPRLAEWGGGSYEQY

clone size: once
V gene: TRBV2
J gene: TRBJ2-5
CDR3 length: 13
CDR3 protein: ASSFQGRNRETQY

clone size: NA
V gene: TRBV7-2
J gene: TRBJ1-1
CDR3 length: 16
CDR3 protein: ASSSLGWARGLNTEAF

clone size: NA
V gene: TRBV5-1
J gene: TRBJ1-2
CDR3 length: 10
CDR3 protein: ASSPGTEGYT

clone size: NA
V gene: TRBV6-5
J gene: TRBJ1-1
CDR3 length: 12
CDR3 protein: ASSLTPGGTEAF

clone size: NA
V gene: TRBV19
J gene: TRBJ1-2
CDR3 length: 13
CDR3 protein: ASSIVSGPNYGYT

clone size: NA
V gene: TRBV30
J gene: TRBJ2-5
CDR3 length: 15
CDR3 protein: AWSPQEGAGKGETQY

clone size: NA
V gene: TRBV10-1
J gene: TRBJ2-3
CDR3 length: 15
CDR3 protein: ASMGTSGSRGTDTQY

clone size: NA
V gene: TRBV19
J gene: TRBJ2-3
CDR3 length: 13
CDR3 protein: ASSHLAGRTDTQY